A single sample gave rise to the 21 T cell receptor beta chains below, sequenced in a study of blood T cell repertoires in COVID-19. Measured with immunoSEQ multiplex PCR; TCRdb has only the in-frame clones, and not every one. The sample carries approximately 200,000 clones, 80% to 90% recorded once. Sequencing was carried out using PBMCs or T cells enriched from blood (not recorded which). Receptor source: a man under 40 in a cohort exposed to, infected with or recovered from COVID-19 (not recorded which).

Here the CDR3 DNA reads TGCGCCAGCAGCCAAGACGGGATCTCCTACAATGAGCAGTTCTTC. Translating it yields CASSQDGISYNEQFF. J is TRBJ2-1 and V is TRBV5-1; TRBD2 might be the D (5 bases). The V gene's germline CDR1 is SGHRS and CDR2 YFSETQ. The V end lost 4 bases, the J end lost 0 bases, and 11 bases lay between the germline ends. This CDR3 has 15 residues.

A single count supports this clone. The genes are TRBV28 and TRBJ2-7, with D perhaps TRBD1 (6 bases). V was cut by 6 bases and J by 2 bases, with 11 bases left in between. This CDR3 contains 13 residues. CDR1 is MDHEN, CDR2 SYDVKM, per germline. The DNA for the CDR3 is TGTGCCAGCAGGCGGACAGCGACCTACGAGCAGTACTTC. Its translation is CASRRTATYEQYF.

The chain combines TRBV7-9 with TRBJ2-5, with a possible D match to TRBD2 (5 bases). The germline gives CDR1 SEHNR, CDR2 FQNEAQ (reference sequence). The CDR3 is 15 amino acids. Between the trimmed V and J ends, which lost 4 bases and 3 bases, there was a span of 15 bases. The CDR3 here is CASSSRLPGEETQYF. DNA of the CDR3: TGTGCCAGCAGCTCCAGACTACCAGGAGAAGAGACCCAGTACTTC. Looking up the rest from reference TRBV7-9 and TRBJ2-5 gives the full variable domain: DTGVSQNPRHKITKRGQNVTFRCDPISEHNRLYWYRQTLGQGPEFLTYFQNEAQLEKSRLLSDRFSAERPKGSFSTLEIQRTEQGDSAMYLCASSSRLPGEETQYFGPGTRLLVL.

The rearrangement links TRBV24-1 to TRBJ2-1, with 12 bases identical to TRBD1. V lost 4 bases to trimming and J lost 8 bases; unmatched junction nucleotides: 5. CDR1 and CDR2 (germline): KGHDR, SFDVKD. The CDR3 extends over 15 amino acids. CDR3 loop: CATSDPGQGADEQFF. The CDR3 DNA follows: TGTGCCACCAGTGACCCGGGACAGGGGGCTGATGAGCAGTTCTTC.

The chain carries TRBV3-1 (or the pseudogene TRBV3-2) and TRBJ1-6; D gene unclear. V lost 7 bases to trimming and J lost 13 bases, with 23 bases between them. CDR3 length: 15 residues. CDR1 and CDR2 (germline): LGHDT, YNNKEL (reference sequence). The CDR3 region has the DNA TGTGCCAGCACCCCAGAGGCCGGCGGGATCTTCCCCCTCCACTTT. Its translation: CASTPEAGGIFPLHF.

The V call is TRBV2, the J call TRBJ1-5; 10 nucleotides match TRBD1. CDR3 length: 18 amino acids. Germline CDR1 and CDR2: SNHLY and FYNNEI. V was clipped by 4 bases and J by 0 bases; unmatched bases: 9. The CDR3 region has the DNA TGTGCCAGCAGTGCCGGGACAGGGGCATACTATAGCAATCAGCCCCAGCATTTT. Translating gives CASSAGTGAYYSNQPQHF.

The chain employs TRBV28 and TRBJ2-7; tentative D call: TRBD2 (6 bases). CDR3 length equals 15 residues. Deletions cut 0 bases from V and 0 bases from J, with 9 bases between. Germline V CDR1 and CDR2: MDHEN, SYDVKM. The DNA for the CDR3 is TGTGCCAGCAGTTTATGGCGGGACCTCTCCTACGAGCAGTACTTC. Translating gives CASSLWRDLSYEQYF.

This chain joins TRBV27 and TRBJ2-2; 15 bases are shared with TRBD2. The CDR3 is 19 amino acids. V lost 6 bases to trimming and J lost 4 bases; unmatched junction nucleotides: 12. Germline assignment: CDR1 MNHEY and CDR2 SMNVEV (reference sequence). CDR3 bases: TGTGCCAGCAGGGACATAGATGGACTAGCGGGAGGGGGCACCGGGGAGCTGTTTTTT. Its protein product is CASRDIDGLAGGGTGELFF.

This chain connects TRBV5-1 to TRBJ2-3, with D unresolved. V gave up 4 bases and J gave up 2 bases, with 8 bases separating them. The germline V gene encodes CDR1 SGHRS and CDR2 YFSETQ. The CDR3 contains 13 residues. CDR3: CASSPTYTDTQYF. The CDR3 region has the DNA TGCGCCAGCAGCCCAACTTACACAGATACGCAGTATTTT.

In DNA form, the CDR3 reads TGTGCCAGCAGCTTAGGGGGCAGCGACTATGGCTACACCTTC. Its protein product is CASSLGGSDYGYTF. This chain joins TRBV7-9 and TRBJ1-2, with a weak D call TRBD1 (5 bases). Germline values: CDR1 SEHNR, CDR2 FQNEAQ (reference sequence). CDR3 length: 14 residues. The V and J ends lost 1 base and 3 bases respectively, with 9 bases between them.

The rearrangement links TRBV29-1 to TRBJ2-3; 8 bases are a match to TRBD2. Trimming at V came to 3 bases and at J to 2 bases, leaving 13 bases not matched to a gene. This CDR3 contains 17 residues. Germline assignment: CDR1 SQVTM and CDR2 ANQGSEA. The CDR3 spells CSVDPQRERGVTDTQYF. For the CDR3, the DNA is TGCAGCGTTGATCCCCAGCGGGAGCGCGGGGTCACAGATACGCAGTATTTT.

The chain is built from TRBV6-5 and TRBJ1-1, with a tentative D call TRBD1 (6 bases). The germline gives CDR1 MNHEY, CDR2 SVGAGI. There are 13 residues in the CDR3. The germline V and J ends were trimmed by 8 bases and 4 bases, with 14 bases remaining between them. CDR3 bases: TGTGCCAGCGAACAGGGTGGGGGCACTGAAGCTTTCTTT. Residues: CASEQGGGTEAFF.

This chain uses TRBV6-5 with TRBJ1-1, with D perhaps TRBD1 (6 bases). This CDR3 is built from 13 residues. The germline CDR1 and CDR2 sequences are MNHEY and SVGAGI. The germline V and J ends were trimmed by 2 bases and 5 bases, with 9 bases remaining between them. The CDR3 sequence is CASSYPGVTEAFF. CDR3 nucleotide sequence: TGTGCCAGCAGTTACCCAGGGGTGACTGAAGCTTTCTTT.

The rearrangement joins TRBV15 to TRBJ1-6; TRBD1 matches 8 bases. V shed 5 bases, J shed 4 bases, and the junction held 10 bases outside the gene matches. Germline CDR1 LNHNV, CDR2 YYDKDF (reference sequence). The CDR3 spans 17 residues. The CDR3 here is CATSGARQGRYNSPLHF. Written as DNA, the CDR3 is TGTGCCACCAGCGGCGCCCGACAGGGGCGATATAATTCACCCCTCCACTTT.

The V gene is TRBV5-1, the J gene TRBJ2-5, with TRBD2 matching 8 bases. After removal of 2 bases from V and 5 bases from J, the junction contained 5 bases not matched to a gene. This CDR3 contains 14 residues. Germline V gene data show CDR1 as SGHRS and CDR2 as YFSETQ. This chain's CDR3 is CASSLGLAAETQYF. As DNA, the CDR3 is TGCGCCAGCAGCTTAGGACTAGCTGCGGAGACCCAGTACTTC.

V usage is TRBV24-1 and J usage is TRBJ2-7; 8 bases match TRBD1. Trimming took 5 bases from V and 2 from J; bases not matched to a gene: 7. The germline CDR1 and CDR2 sequences are KGHDR and SFDVKD. The CDR3 is 15 amino acids. CDR3 coding DNA: TGTGCCACCAGTGCCAAAGGGACAGGCGCCTACGAGCAGTACTTC. Translation gives CATSAKGTGAYEQYF.

V and J are TRBV3-1 (or the pseudogene TRBV3-2) and TRBJ1-5, with TRBD1 matching over 8 bases. In germline, CDR1 is LGHDT, CDR2 YNNKEL (reference sequence). The CDR3 is 15 residues long. After removal of 3 bases from V and 7 bases from J, the junction contained 8 bases not matched to a gene. For the CDR3, the DNA is TGTGCCAGCAGCCAGGGGGACAGGTCAAGCCAGCCCCAGCATTTT. Translation gives CASSQGDRSSQPQHF.

This chain links TRBV11-3 with TRBJ2-1, with 14 nucleotides matching TRBD2. The CDR3 has 17 amino acids. J gave up 6 bases and V 2 bases, and 6 bases lay outside the gene matches. Germline lookup yields CDR1 SGHNT and CDR2 YENEEA. Here the CDR3 reads CASSLTKTSGGGNEQFF. In nucleotides, the CDR3 is TGTGCCAGCAGCTTAACAAAGACTAGCGGGGGGGGCAATGAGCAGTTCTTC. Filled out from reference TRBV11-3 and TRBJ2-1, the complete variable domain reads EAGVVQSPRYKIIEKKQPVAFWCNPISGHNTLYWYLQNLGQGPELLIRYENEEAVDDSQLPKDRFSAERLKGVDSTLKIQPAELGDSAVYLCASSLTKTSGGGNEQFFGPGTRLTVL.

J is TRBJ1-4 and V is TRBV21-1; TRBD1 reflects the table's D call only, with no check against the DNA. TRBV21-1 is termed a pseudogene. The CDR3 length is 15 residues. The CDR3 coding sequence is TGTGCCAGCAGCAGACCGGGACACTGGAAGGAAAAACTGTTTTTT. Its translation is CASSRPGHWKEKLFF.

V is TRBV13 and J is TRBJ2-7; 7 nucleotides line up with TRBD1. Trimming at V came to 2 bases and at J to 3 bases, leaving 10 bases not matched to a gene. The V gene's germline CDR1 is PRHDT and CDR2 FYEKMQ (reference sequence). The CDR3 length is 16 residues. The CDR3 is CASSLRDSNPYYEQYF. CDR3 bases: TGTGCCAGCAGCTTAAGGGACAGCAACCCCTACTACGAGCAGTACTTC.

In this sample, this clone turned up once. V is TRBV2 and J is TRBJ2-1, with D possibly matching TRBD1 (6 bases). The germline CDR1 and CDR2 sequences are SNHLY and FYNNEI. V lost 3 bases and J 4 bases, leaving 10 bases between the germline ends. The CDR3 sequence is 14 residues long. CDR3 residues: CASSDTGQYNEQFF. CDR3 bases: TGTGCCAGCAGTGATACGGGACAATACAATGAGCAGTTCTTC. Together with reference TRBV2 and TRBJ2-1, the CDR3 gives the full variable domain: EPEVTQTPSHQVTQMGQEVILRCVPISNHLYFYWYRQILGQKVEFLVSFYNNEISEKSEIFDDQFSVERPDGSNFTLKIRSTKLEDSAMYFCASSDTGQYNEQFFGPGTRLTVL.